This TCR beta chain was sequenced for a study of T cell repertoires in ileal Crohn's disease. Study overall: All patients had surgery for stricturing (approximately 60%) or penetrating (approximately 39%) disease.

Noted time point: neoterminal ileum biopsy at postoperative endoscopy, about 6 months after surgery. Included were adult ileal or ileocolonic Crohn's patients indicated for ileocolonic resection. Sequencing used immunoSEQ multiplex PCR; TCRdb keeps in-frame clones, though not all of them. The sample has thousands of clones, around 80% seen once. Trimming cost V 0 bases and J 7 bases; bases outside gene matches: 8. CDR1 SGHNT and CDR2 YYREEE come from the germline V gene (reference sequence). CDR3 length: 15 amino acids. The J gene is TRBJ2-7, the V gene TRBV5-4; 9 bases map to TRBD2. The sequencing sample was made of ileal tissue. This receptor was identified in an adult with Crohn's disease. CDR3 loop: CASSLELAGSGEQYF. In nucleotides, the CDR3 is TGTGCCAGCAGCTTGGAGCTAGCGGGAAGCGGAGAGCAGTACTTC.